The 29 T cell receptor beta chains reported below all come from one sample, sequenced in a study of cytomegalovirus exposure and HLA in healthy donors. The assay was immunoSEQ multiplex PCR, and TCRdb's table has in-frame clones only and misses some. This table holds 180,000 or so clones, about 79% found once. The sample comprised PBMCs. These receptors came from a woman in her thirties in good health and CMV-seropositive.

The chain employs TRBV5-6 and TRBJ2-1; D remains ambiguous. Germline CDR1 and CDR2: SGHDT and YYEEEE. The germline V and J ends were trimmed by 3 bases and 7 bases, with 5 bases remaining between them. This CDR3 spans 11 amino acids. In DNA form, the CDR3 reads TGTGCCAGCAGCTCCCAAAATGAGCAGTTCTTC. This sequence encodes CASSSQNEQFF.

V gene TRBV7-2 combines with J gene TRBJ2-5; 8 nucleotides agree with TRBD2. J was trimmed by 3 bases and V by 3 bases; bases with no gene match: 3. Germline CDR1 and CDR2: SGHTA and FQGNSA. This CDR3 comprises 14 residues. CDR3 residues: CASSLQAGEETQYF. CDR3 DNA sequence: TGTGCCAGCAGCTTGCAAGCGGGAGAAGAGACCCAGTACTTC.

The V gene is TRBV27, the J gene TRBJ2-1; possible D gene TRBD2, 6 bases. This CDR3 has 15 amino acids. Between the trimmed V and J ends, which lost 5 bases and 3 bases, there was a span of 14 bases. The germline gives CDR1 MNHEY, CDR2 SMNVEV (reference sequence). The chain's CDR3 is CASSPAGLDYNEQFF. The CDR3 bases are TGTGCCAGCAGTCCGGCGGGGCTGGACTACAATGAGCAGTTCTTC.

This sequence joins TRBV29-1 and TRBJ2-7; D perhaps matches TRBD1 (6 bases). Trimming pared 3 bases from V and 4 bases from J, leaving 13 bases between. Germline values: CDR1 SQVTM, CDR2 ANQGSEA. The CDR3 extends over 13 amino acids. CDR3: CSVEAGVPYEQYF. The CDR3 bases are TGCAGCGTTGAGGCAGGGGTACCTTACGAGCAGTACTTC.

V is TRBV7-2 and J is TRBJ2-7; 7 bases align to TRBD1. This CDR3 is built from 15 residues. CDR1 and CDR2 (germline): SGHTA, FQGNSA. Germline trimming cut 5 bases from V and 2 bases from J; bases unmatched to any gene: 9. CDR3 coding DNA: TGTGCCAGCAGCGCCCAGACAGGGAGAGCCTACGAGCAGTACTTC. It specifies CASSAQTGRAYEQYF.

The chain carries TRBV28 and TRBJ1-5, with no clear D. The germline V and J ends were trimmed by 3 bases and 0 bases, with 18 bases remaining between them. CDR3 length: 18 amino acids. Per germline, CDR1 MDHEN and CDR2 SYDVKM. The CDR3 spells CASSFSQAALLSNQPQHF. The CDR3 DNA follows: TGTGCCAGCAGTTTTTCGCAGGCCGCCTTACTTAGCAATCAGCCCCAGCATTTT.

The V call is TRBV9, the J call TRBJ2-6; TRBD2 agrees at 8 bases. The CDR3 has 16 amino acids. V lost 6 bases to trimming and J lost 2 bases; unmatched junction nucleotides: 7. CDR1 SGDLS and CDR2 YYNGEE come from the germline V gene. CDR3 in amino acids: CASTHSGGAGANVLTF. As DNA, the CDR3 is TGTGCCAGCACCCACTCGGGGGGGGCTGGGGCCAACGTCCTGACTTTC.

The chain carries TRBV5-1 and TRBJ2-3; possible D gene TRBD1, 6 bases. The CDR3 has 13 residues. The germline CDR1 and CDR2 sequences are SGHRS and YFSETQ. Trimming shortened V by 4 bases and J by 5 bases, and 11 bases separated the two germline ends. CDR3 in amino acids: CASSPRTVDTQYF. The DNA of the CDR3 is TGCGCCAGCAGCCCCCGGACAGTAGATACGCAGTATTTT.

V usage is TRBV7-9 and J usage is TRBJ2-2; 8 bases line up with TRBD2. V shed 10 bases and J 4 bases; nucleotides not matched to a gene: 8. This CDR3 spans 14 amino acids. Looked up from germline, CDR1 is SEHNR and CDR2 is FQNEAQ (reference sequence). The CDR3 sequence: CATLRREVTGELFF. The CDR3 nucleotides read TGTGCCACCCTACGGCGGGAGGTCACCGGGGAGCTGTTTTTT.

This chain connects TRBV9 to TRBJ2-3; tentatively, D is TRBD2 (7 bases). V lost 0 bases to trimming and J lost 5 bases, with 13 bases between them. CDR1 is SGDLS, CDR2 YYNGEE, per germline. The CDR3 is 15 amino acids. CDR3 region: CASSVVEGEGDTQYF. The CDR3 bases are TGTGCCAGCAGCGTAGTAGAGGGGGAGGGAGATACGCAGTATTTT.

This clone showed up just once. A junction end diverges from the germline sequence, so it may reflect a read error. This chain connects TRBV7-7 to TRBJ2-1; 8 positions match TRBD2. The CDR3 loop spans 16 amino acids. Germline CDR1 reads SSHAT; CDR2 reads FNYEAQ (reference sequence). CDR3 residues: CASSLRTSWSYNEQFF. CDR3 nucleotides: TGTGCTAGCAGCCTCCGGACTAGCTGGTCCTACAATGAGCAGTTCTTC. Filled out from reference TRBV7-7 and TRBJ2-1, the complete variable domain reads GAGVSQSPRYKVTKRGQDVTLRCDPISSHATLYWYQQALGQGPEFLTYFNYEAQPDKSGLPSDRFSAERPEGSISTLTIQRTEQRDSAMYRCASSLRTSWSYNEQFFGPGTRLTVL.

The chain uses TRBV9 and TRBJ1-2; D is ambiguous. The length of the CDR3 is 16 residues. Germline CDR1 and CDR2: SGDLS and YYNGEE. Trimming removed 0 bases at V and 2 bases at J, with 14 bases between. CDR3 nucleotides: TGTGCCAGCAGCGTAGCCCCGGCGGATTTAAACTATGGCTACACCTTC. This translates into CASSVAPADLNYGYTF.

This clone was recorded a few times. This chain connects TRBV9 to TRBJ2-5, with D possibly matching TRBD2 (7 bases). The CDR3 extends over 19 amino acids. From germline, CDR1 is SGDLS and CDR2 YYNGEE. V was clipped by 4 bases and J by 0 bases, with 25 bases between them. Written as DNA, the CDR3 is TGTGCCAGCAGCCCTCGCCCTATCAGAGGGGGGGTGTACCAAGAGACCCAGTACTTC. Protein sequence: CASSPRPIRGGVYQETQYF. The full variable domain, completed using reference TRBV9 and TRBJ2-5, is DSGVTQTPKHLITATGQRVTLRCSPRSGDLSVYWYQQSLDQGLQFLIQYYNGEERAKGNILERFSAQQFPDLHSELNLSSLELGDSALYFCASSPRPIRGGVYQETQYFGPGTRLLVL.

This clone was seen only once. The rearrangement joins TRBV6-5 to TRBJ1-2, with a weak D call TRBD1 (5 bases). V was trimmed by 6 bases and J by 8 bases, leaving 22 bases between them. Germline CDR1 and CDR2: MNHEY and SVGAGI. This CDR3 is built from 15 residues. CDR3 protein: CASRGRERGYGGYTF. The CDR3 coding sequence is TGTGCCAGCAGGGGGCGGGAGAGGGGCTATGGCGGCTACACCTTC.

This chain links TRBV28 with TRBJ2-4, with TRBD2 matching 8 bases. CDR1 and CDR2 (germline): MDHEN, SYDVKM. CDR3 length equals 15 residues. The trim removed 5 bases at V and 3 bases at J, leaving 6 bases unmatched. The CDR3 loop is CASSPGGGNKNIQYF. CDR3 DNA: TGTGCCAGCAGTCCCGGCGGGGGGAACAAAAACATTCAGTACTTC.

CDR3 DNA sequence: TGTGCCAGCCGAGGTGGGGGGAGAAGTGAAAAACTGTTTTTT. This codes for CASRGGGRSEKLFF. The genes are TRBV18 and TRBJ1-4; D may be TRBD1 (5 bases). Germline V gene lookup returns CDR1 KGHSH and CDR2 LQKENI. V lost 8 bases and J 7 bases, leaving 17 bases between the germline ends. The CDR3 consists of 14 residues.

The gene calls are TRBV27 and TRBJ2-6, with 7 bases that match TRBD2. Germline loops: CDR1 MNHEY, CDR2 SMNVEV (reference sequence). This CDR3 region has 18 residues. Losses at the gene ends were 6 bases for V and 4 bases for J; bases not matched to a gene: 15. In DNA form, the CDR3 reads TGTGCCAGCAGCTTAGGGCGGGGGACCCCTGGGGGGGCCAACGTCCTGACTTTC. Protein sequence: CASSLGRGTPGGANVLTF.

J is TRBJ2-1 and V is TRBV21-1; the table assigns TRBD1, which was not confirmed against the DNA. TRBV21-1 is deemed a pseudogene. The CDR3 has 14 residues. Here the CDR3 DNA reads TGTGCCAGCAAAGGACAGGGTAGGGCCAATGAGCAGTTCTTC. The encoded protein is CASKGQGRANEQFF.

The rearrangement uses TRBV4-2 and TRBJ2-7; D remains ambiguous. The CDR3 length is 15 residues. V dropped 0 bases and J dropped 0 bases, with 9 bases sitting between them. Germline-derived CDR1 and CDR2 are LGHNA and YNFKEQ. The CDR3 reads CASSQEWRHSYEQYF. For the CDR3, the DNA is TGTGCCAGCAGCCAAGAATGGCGACACTCCTACGAGCAGTACTTC.

This clone is a singleton in its sample. The chain combines TRBV28 with TRBJ2-6, with D tentatively TRBD2 (5 bases). Trimming took 6 bases from V and 2 from J, leaving 5 bases between them. Per the germline V gene, CDR1 is MDHEN and CDR2 is SYDVKM. The CDR3 extends over 13 amino acids. The CDR3 bases are TGTGCCAGCAGGGGAGCTGGGGCCAACGTCCTGACTTTC. Translation gives CASRGAGANVLTF. Drawing the rest from reference TRBV28 and TRBJ2-6, the complete variable domain is DVKVTQSSRYLVKRTGEKVFLECVQDMDHENMFWYRQDPGLGLRLIYFSYDVKMKEKGDIPEGYSVSREKKERFSLILESASTNQTSMYLCASRGAGANVLTFGAGSRLTVL.

The chain couples TRBV28 to TRBJ1-2, with 8 positions matching TRBD1. With V trimmed by 6 bases and J by 5 bases, 2 bases remained unmatched. Germline V gives CDR1 MDHEN, CDR2 SYDVKM. The CDR3 covers 12 residues. The chain's CDR3 is CASRDRVYGYTF. CDR3 nucleotides: TGTGCCAGCAGGGACAGGGTATATGGCTACACCTTC.

The chain has TRBV18 and TRBJ2-3, with 12 bases that match TRBD2. The CDR3 totals 20 residues. The germline gives CDR1 KGHSH, CDR2 LQKENI. The V segment lost 0 bases and the J segment 1 base; nucleotides outside the gene matches: 11. CDR3 coding DNA: TGTGCCAGCTCACCACCGACTAGCGGGAGCTTATTCGCGGGCACAGATACGCAGTATTTT. It translates to CASSPPTSGSLFAGTDTQYF.

The CDR3 here is CASSLYQSMLAGEQETQYF. The CDR3 DNA reads TGTGCCAGCAGTTTATACCAATCCATGCTAGCGGGAGAGCAGGAGACCCAGTACTTC. The genes are TRBV2 and TRBJ2-5; 10 bases map to TRBD2. V lost 5 bases and J lost 5; bases outside the gene matches: 20. Germline lookup yields CDR1 SNHLY and CDR2 FYNNEI. CDR3 length: 19 amino acids.

The chain uses TRBV28 and TRBJ1-2; 7 bases are shared with TRBD1. Germline values: CDR1 MDHEN, CDR2 SYDVKM. The CDR3 length is 15 residues. Trimming cost V 3 bases and J 8 bases; bases outside gene matches: 12. The CDR3 nucleotides read TGTGCCAGCAGTTTCTCCGGGACAGAGTCGAGGGGCTACACCTTC. Translating gives CASSFSGTESRGYTF.

The chain combines TRBV27 with TRBJ1-5; 11 bases agree with TRBD1. Looked up from germline, CDR1 is MNHEY and CDR2 is SMNVEV (reference sequence). This CDR3 contains 16 residues. J was trimmed by 10 bases and V by 5 bases; bases with no gene match: 13. CDR3 amino acids: CASSPWGGTGGSPQHF. DNA of the CDR3: TGTGCCAGCAGTCCCTGGGGGGGGACAGGGGGATCCCCCCAGCATTTT.

The rearrangement joins TRBV7-3 to TRBJ2-1, with 10 bases aligning to TRBD2. V lost 7 bases, J lost 1 base, and 4 bases stayed unmatched. CDR3 length: 15 residues. Germline V CDR1 and CDR2: SGHTA, FQGTGA. In DNA, the CDR3 is TGTGCCAGCACCGATAGCGGGGGGTCCTACAATGAGCAGTTCTTC. As protein: CASTDSGGSYNEQFF.

The V gene is TRBV4-2, the J gene TRBJ2-7, with 8 positions matching TRBD2. CDR3 length equals 15 residues. Germline V gene sequence: CDR1 LGHNA, CDR2 YNFKEQ. J gave up 5 bases and V 4 bases, and 10 bases lay outside the gene matches. The CDR3, as DNA: TGTGCCAGCAGCCGGTCGTTGGGACTAGATGACGAGCAGTACTTC. It codes for CASSRSLGLDDEQYF.

This rearrangement joins TRBV10-2 to TRBJ2-7, with TRBD1 as a possible D gene (5 bases). This CDR3 is built from 13 residues. V was pared by 6 bases and J by 10 bases, with 19 bases between. From germline, CDR1 is WSHSY and CDR2 SAAADI. This CDR3 is CASRTGETTAQYF. The CDR3 DNA follows: TGCGCCAGCAGAACAGGTGAAACTACGGCCCAGTACTTC.

The J gene is TRBJ2-1, the V gene TRBV5-1, with TRBD2 as a possible D gene (6 bases). CDR3 length: 14 residues. V was cut by 3 bases and J by 8 bases, with 15 bases left in between. Germline V CDR1 and CDR2: SGHRS, YFSETQ. The CDR3 reads CASSWSGPGDEQFF. The CDR3 DNA follows: TGCGCCAGCAGCTGGAGCGGGCCCGGGGATGAGCAGTTCTTC.